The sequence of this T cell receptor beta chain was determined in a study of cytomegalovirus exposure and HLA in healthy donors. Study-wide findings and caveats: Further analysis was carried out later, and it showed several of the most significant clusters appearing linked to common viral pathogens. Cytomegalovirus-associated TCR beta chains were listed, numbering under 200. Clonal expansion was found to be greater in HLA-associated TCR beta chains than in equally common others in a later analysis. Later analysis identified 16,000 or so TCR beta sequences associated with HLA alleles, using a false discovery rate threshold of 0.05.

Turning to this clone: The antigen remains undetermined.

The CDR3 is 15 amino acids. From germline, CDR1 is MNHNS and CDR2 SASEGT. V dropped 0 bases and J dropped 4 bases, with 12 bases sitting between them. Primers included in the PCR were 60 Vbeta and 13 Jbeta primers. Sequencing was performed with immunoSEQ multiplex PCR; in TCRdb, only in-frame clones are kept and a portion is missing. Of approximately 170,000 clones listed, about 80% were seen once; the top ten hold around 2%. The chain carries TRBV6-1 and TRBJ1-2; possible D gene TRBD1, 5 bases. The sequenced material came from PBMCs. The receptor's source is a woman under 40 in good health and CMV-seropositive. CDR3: CASSEARGYPYGYTF. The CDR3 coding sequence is TGTGCCAGCAGTGAAGCACGGGGGTACCCCTATGGCTACACCTTC.